This T cell receptor (beta chain) is drawn from a study of identical twins (dated by TCRdb to the mid-2010s). For context, the study as a whole: TCR alpha and beta repertoires from monozygotic twins, unrelated adults of various ages and cord blood were deep-sequenced to test whether fetal clonotypes persist. To rule out contamination, replicate twin experiments were performed at different times with different library preparation protocols.

Based on the germline V gene (reference sequence), the CDR1 and CDR2 sequences are MNHEY and SMNVEV. From the cysteine through the phenylalanine, the CDR3 covers 14 amino acids. CDR3 DNA only is kept here, 42 bases in frame from base 1. For this chain, trimming is 0 bases at the V end and 7 bases at the J end, and the number of junction bases without a gene match is 5. Study-wide conclusions, independent of this receptor: Abundant cord blood beta clonotypes had fewer insertions, young adult naive repertoires showed a similar but weaker trend, and memory repertoires showed no such trend. In beta out-of-frame sequences, excess twin sharing was weaker, because having fewer shared sequences lowered the signal-to-noise ratio. Because the same donors could not be followed over many years, the conclusions relied on cross-sectional statistical analysis. Compared with coincidental sharing between unrelated individuals, out-of-frame TCR alpha sequences shared between twins showed an excess of sequences with low generation probability. Invariant T cells such as MAIT and iNKT could partly confound zero-insertion analyses, though diverse VJ usage argued against this for most clonotypes. In monozygotic twins, recombination models systematically underestimated out-of-frame TCR alpha sharing, but the models matched the sharing seen between unrelated individuals.

Concerning this clonotype itself: The antigen this receptor binds is unknown. No much larger clone is present one base from it, and per-base qualities are unavailable.

The protocol used for the library was 5' RACE. The sample was run on an Illumina HiSeq 2000. A universal primer binding site was added through template switching, and the final cDNA carried a unique molecular identifier so that TCR cDNA molecules could be counted accurately. First-strand cDNA for TCR alpha and beta chains was synthesized from specific primers in the conserved constant-segment region. To control for contamination, every cDNA library carried two barcodes: a SMART-Mk sample barcode plus Illumina barcodes. TruSeq adapter sequences, together with Illumina sample barcodes, were added in two successive PCR steps. Sequencing of the TCR alpha and beta cDNA libraries was done on the Illumina HiSeq platform using custom primers. The authors' pipeline ran thus. Unique molecular identifiers were extracted from raw reads with MiGEC, and CDR3 positions were determined with MiXCR. For each individual, recombination models were inferred using an EM algorithm with the repgenHMM and IGoR tools. The tcR package in R was used for shared clonotype analysis, with sharing normalized by the product of cloneset sizes. Out-of-frame nonproductive sequences were analyzed to study raw recombination free of thymic and clonal selection effects. Through fastp at Q25 and MiXCR, TCRdb rebuilt clones from the public reads, retaining in-frame beta chains. Records with the same CDR3 protein are collapsed into one entry carrying the most frequent genes and DNA. The V and J calls and clone size come from TCRdb's table, not from the authors' own analysis. In all, the sample holds about 570,000 distinct CDR3 sequences, and nearly 10% of those were seen once. The ten largest clones take up 3% of the sample.

Every donor in the study was a healthy Caucasian. Three pairs of female monozygotic twins, all aged about 18 to 30 years, made up the twin cohort. The RNA used for TCR libraries was isolated from peripheral blood mononuclear cells. The same sample was also used in a study of yellow fever vaccine responses in identical twins. The second paper states: The T cell response to vaccination in identical twins was reported by the authors to appear partly convergent and partly personalized. In the study, vaccine-responding T cell clones were precisely tracked in identical twins.

Here the chain combines TRBV27 and TRBJ1-1; 7 middle bases align to TRBD1. Input material: PBMCs. The source of this sequence is a young woman in good health. The nucleotide sequence reads TGTGCCAGCAGTTTATCTGGGACAGCAGATGAAGCTTTCTTT. It codes for CASSLSGTADEAFF.